This record looks at one TCR beta chain sequence and its context. CDR3 length equals 15 residues. CDR1 SNHLY and CDR2 FYNNEI come from the germline V gene. Trimming took 7 bases from V and 2 from J; bases not matched to a gene: 9. Some clones are missing from TCRdb's copy, which holds only in-frame ones; the method was immunoSEQ multiplex PCR. Among about 270,000 clones listed, roughly 85% were seen once. This record belongs to a study of blood T cell repertoires in COVID-19. About the research overall: Samples of COVID-19 (acute and convalescent) were obtained from the United States, Italy and Spain.

The genes are TRBV2 and TRBJ2-3, with 7 bases lining up with TRBD2. The sample comprised peripheral blood. This TCR was recovered from a woman under 30 with acute or convalescent COVID-19. The CDR3 DNA follows: TGTGCCAGCACCGGACTAGAGGGGATCACAGATACGCAGTATTTT. It specifies CASTGLEGITDTQYF.